What follows describes a single T cell receptor (beta chain). This clone turned up a few times. Its antigen is still unknown. No per-base quality is available; no much larger clone lies one base away. This specimen comes from a study of CD8+ T cells in alopecia areata listed by TCRdb under 2018. Turning to the overall study: The treated patients took part in an open-label pilot trial in which moderate-to-severe alopecia areata was treated with oral tofacitinib at 5 to 10 mg twice daily. Scalp clonality was compared across normal scalp (n=4), patchy alopecia areata scalp (n=8), and alopecia totalis/universalis scalp (n=8). On the human side, TCRbeta sequencing was run on scalp tissue and on sorted CD4+ and CD8+ peripheral blood T cells from healthy controls and from alopecia areata patients with either patchy or totalis/universalis disease. High-throughput TCRbeta sequencing was used to examine T cell clonal expansion in alopecia areata in both the C3H/HeJ mouse model and human patients. The SALT score, which quantifies the percentage of affected scalp surface area, was used to measure disease severity in treated patients. Tofacitinib was administered for 6 to 18 months, and 6 months of follow-up off drug were then conducted to assess delayed response and recurrence. RNA was obtained with the PAXgene miRNA kit for fixed scalp, the miRNeasy kit for PBMCs, and the RNeasy kit for mouse skin. TCRbeta CDR3 regions were amplified by immunoSEQ multiplex PCR with 35 Vbeta forward and 13 Jbeta reverse primers. Biopsies were taken from tofacitinib-treated patients at baseline and again at 4 and 24 weeks into treatment, and several of those patients also had a later scalp biopsy.

The library came from the immunoSEQ multiplex PCR assay. RNA was extracted from all samples and reverse transcribed into cDNA as template for TCR sequencing. First-strand cDNA was synthesized with SuperScript III using a 2:1 mix of oligo-dT and random hexamers. A synthetic immune receptor repertoire was used to assess amplification bias, and residual bias was removed computationally. Processing in the source paper ran as follows. After raw reads were preprocessed to remove errors, the CDR3 was defined following IMGT conventions as running from the conserved cysteine to phenylalanine. To get clonality, Shannon entropy was normalized by log2 of the number of productive unique TCRs and the result was subtracted from 1. CD4 or CD8 identity of scalp clones was inferred by cross-referencing scalp TCRbeta sequences with sorted blood CD4 and CD8 repertoires. The table was pulled from immuneACCESS by TCRdb, which kept in-frame rearrangements only. Such tables lose some clones; where checked, under half of the loss comes from unresolved V genes, and the rest has no known cause. V and J calls and clone size come straight from that table; D and trimming were deduced from the DNA. The sample yields about 200,000 clones; 45% to 75% were counted once. The ten largest clonotypes hold 3.3% of the sample.

Results the study describes overall, beyond this receptor: During tofacitinib treatment, many expanded lesional clones stuck around in both scalp and blood, and this persistence may partly explain why relapse happens after treatment is stopped. Shared TCR sequences between patients were less evident than in mice, which may be partly attributable to HLA diversity in the patient population. Compared with normal scalp, lesional scalp had higher clonality and more expanded CD8+ clones, particularly in alopecia totalis/universalis, a pattern that suggests antigenic drive. Unlike mouse skin, where gammadelta T cells dominate, normal human skin contains resident alphabeta T cells that get sequenced too, which complicates analysis of the scalp TCR repertoire. Because the treated cohort was small and had only one nonresponder, larger studies are needed to examine links between baseline CD8+ expansion and response. Tofacitinib significantly lowered scalp clonality and the number of expanded CD8+ clones among the top 100 scalp clones.

The time point label, read with the paper, signifies: about 4 weeks on oral tofacitinib. Explained via the paper, the treatment or condition label denotes: oral pan-JAK inhibitor, 5-10 mg twice daily. Lesional scalp punch biopsies and peripheral blood were obtained from alopecia areata patients. PBMCs were isolated by density centrifugation and stained for CD3, CD4 and CD8, and CD4+ and CD8+ T cells were sorted on a FACSAria. The origin of this receptor is a human donor with alopecia areata. This sample comprised CD4+ T cells sorted from blood, obtained at week 4, from a patient treated with tofacitinib.

The CDR3 loop reads CASSLGGNQETQYF. Read as DNA, the sequence is TGTGCCAGCAGTTTAGGCGGGAACCAAGAGACCCAGTACTTC. This sequence uses TRBV28 and TRBJ2-5, with TRBD2 as a weak D call on 6 bases. Counted from cysteine to phenylalanine, this CDR3 has 14 amino acids. Here the CDR3 DNA is all that survives: 42 bases in frame from base 1. CDR1 and CDR2, per the germline V gene, are MDHEN and SYDVKM. V is shortened by 2 bases, J by 0 bases, and the region joining them spans 7 bases. With all but the CDR3 taken from the reference TRBV28 and TRBJ2-5 genes, the full variable domain is: DVKVTQSSRYLVKRTGEKVFLECVQDMDHENMFWYRQDPGLGLRLIYFSYDVKMKEKGDIPEGYSVSREKKERFSLILESASTNQTSMYLCASSLGGNQETQYFGPGTRLLVL.